This passage covers 17 T cell receptor beta chains from one sample sequenced in a study of breast tumors, draining lymph nodes, adjacent tissues. A single record per CDR3 protein comes from TCRdb applying MiXCR to the multiplex PCR reads. This sample has more than 200,000 distinct CDR3 sequences; 32% occur once, and the top ten carry just over 1.4%. Breast cancer patients provided tissue from their axillary draining lymph nodes. The specimen sequenced was axillary lymph node tissue. The receptors shown here come from a female donor with breast cancer. Some clones in this sample may be carry-over from other donors' samples.

Turning to this clonotype: A much larger clone differs from this one at a single base, so this may be a read error. No conserved phenylalanine or tryptophan is present at the end of the CDR3, so a read error is the likely explanation. The chain is built from TRBV6-2 or TRBV6-3 and TRBJ1-5, with D uncertain. The CDR3 extends over 14 amino acids. With 8 bases removed from V and 0 bases from J, the gap between germline ends came to 11 bases. The V gene's germline CDR1 is MNHEY and CDR2 SVGEGT. CDR3 nucleotides: TGTGCCAGCCGCGTCGGGTATAGCAATCAGCCCCAGCATCTT. Translating it yields CASRVGYSNQPQHL.

Only a few counts were recorded for this clonotype. V and J are TRBV28 and TRBJ2-1; 8 positions match TRBD1. The CDR3 is 15 residues long. Germline V lookup: CDR1 MDHEN, CDR2 SYDVKM. Trimming removed 5 bases from V and 4 bases from J; junction bases left unmatched: 7. Here the CDR3 reads CASSPTGGTYNEQFF. In nucleotides, the CDR3 is TGTGCCAGCAGTCCCACAGGGGGAACATACAATGAGCAGTTCTTC.

This clonotype was found many times. This chain links TRBV5-6 with TRBJ2-5, with 8 bases that match TRBD2. In germline, CDR1 is SGHDT, CDR2 YYEEEE. Trimming removed 2 bases from V and 1 base from J; junction bases left unmatched: 4. This CDR3 has 15 amino acids. The CDR3 here is CASSFRLAGQETQYF. CDR3 DNA sequence: TGTGCCAGCAGCTTTAGGCTAGCGGGCCAAGAGACCCAGTACTTC.

This clonotype has ten or more counts. V is TRBV6-2 or TRBV6-3 and J is TRBJ2-7; D not resolved. V lost 6 bases and J lost 3, with 18 bases in between. This CDR3 comprises 15 residues. The germline V gene encodes CDR1 MNHEY and CDR2 SVGEGT. This CDR3 is CASSPDDTDDYEQYF. The CDR3 DNA reads TGTGCCAGCAGCCCTGACGACACCGACGACTACGAGCAGTACTTC.

This clonotype showed up many times. The rearrangement links TRBV14 to TRBJ2-7, with 8 bases identical to TRBD1. The germline V gene has CDR1 SGHDN and CDR2 FVKESK. The CDR3 is made up of 15 amino acids. Losses at the gene ends were 6 bases for V and 0 bases for J; bases not matched to a gene: 7. The CDR3 is CASSLWTGNSYEQYF. The DNA of the CDR3 is TGTGCCAGCAGTCTATGGACAGGGAACTCCTACGAGCAGTACTTC.

This rearrangement joins TRBV6-1 to TRBJ2-1; D tentatively fits TRBD1 or TRBD2 (5 bases each). Germline CDR1 MNHNS, CDR2 SASEGT. The germline V and J ends were trimmed by 6 bases and 3 bases, with 18 bases remaining between them. CDR3 length equals 16 residues. In DNA, the CDR3 is TGTGCCAGCAGATCCTCCGGGACCCACCGCTACAATGAGCAGTTCTTC. Translation gives CASRSSGTHRYNEQFF.

This clonotype was counted many times. This sequence joins TRBV2 and TRBJ2-1; D tentatively reads TRBD1 or TRBD2 (5 bases each). The ends were cut back, 11 bases at V and 3 bases at J, with 17 bases in the middle. This CDR3 is built from 14 residues. Looked up from germline, CDR1 is SNHLY and CDR2 is FYNNEI. The CDR3 DNA sequence: TGTGCCCCAAGAACGAGGGGTGGCTACAATGAGCAGTTCTTC. As protein: CAPRTRGGYNEQFF.

This clonotype has only a few counts. A much larger clone lies a single base off, so this may be a read error. The V gene is TRBV5-1, the J gene TRBJ2-7; D gene ambiguous. Germline CDR1 is SGHRS and CDR2 is YFSETQ. There are 12 residues in the CDR3. The DNA of the CDR3 is TGCGCCAGCAGCTTGTGGGGTTACGAGCACTACTTC. Its protein is CASSLWGYEHYF.

This clonotype was counted ten times or more. The V and J genes are TRBV9 and TRBJ2-2; no definite D call. Germline V gene sequence: CDR1 SGDLS, CDR2 YYNGEE. The V end was cut by 0 bases, the J end by 7 bases, with 13 bases between. This CDR3 is built from 15 residues. CDR3 region: CASSVEGSYGGELFF. In DNA form, the CDR3 reads TGTGCCAGCAGCGTAGAAGGCTCGTACGGCGGGGAGCTGTTTTTT.

This clonotype came up many times. This chain links TRBV11-2 with TRBJ2-7, with D unresolved. CDR3 length: 13 residues. V dropped 0 bases and J dropped 6 bases, with 9 bases sitting between them. The germline CDR1 and CDR2 sequences are SGHAT and FQNNGV. This CDR3 is CASSLDHAREQYF. The DNA for the CDR3 is TGTGCCAGCAGCTTAGATCACGCTCGCGAGCAGTACTTC. The complete variable domain, with remaining parts taken from reference TRBV11-2 and TRBJ2-7, reads EAGVAQSPRYKIIEKRQSVAFWCNPISGHATLYWYQQILGQGPKLLIQFQNNGVVDDSQLPKDRFSAERLKGVDSTLKIQPAKLEDSAVYLCASSLDHAREQYFGPGTRLTVT.

The sample holds many counts of this clonotype. The chain couples TRBV12-3 or TRBV12-4 to TRBJ1-5; D is unclear. The V end lost 8 bases, the J end lost 9 bases, and 20 bases lay between the germline ends. The CDR3 covers 14 residues. The CDR3 loop is CASAAAARGGPQHF. CDR3 nucleotide sequence: TGTGCCAGCGCCGCGGCGGCCCGAGGAGGGCCCCAGCATTTT.

The chain carries TRBV6-1 and TRBJ1-4; no clear D gene. The V end lost 6 bases, the J end lost 8 bases, and 22 bases lay between the germline ends. The CDR3 extends over 16 amino acids. Germline V gene sequence: CDR1 MNHNS, CDR2 SASEGT. CDR3 residues: CASRPTSVTMREKLFF. The DNA for the CDR3 is TGTGCCAGCAGGCCCACTTCGGTCACAATGAGGGAAAAACTGTTTTTT.

In DNA form, the CDR3 reads TGCGCCAGCAGCTTGGGAACAGGGGTCGACTCGCCCCTCCACTTT. Translation gives CASSLGTGVDSPLHF. The chain couples TRBV5-1 to TRBJ1-6; 7 nucleotides agree with TRBD1. Per the germline V gene, CDR1 is SGHRS and CDR2 is YFSETQ. The CDR3 has 15 amino acids. V shed 0 bases, J shed 13 bases, and the junction held 10 bases outside the gene matches.

About this clonotype: A much larger clone lies a single base off, so this may be a read error. The chain couples TRBV5-8 to TRBJ1-5; a possible D gene is TRBD1 (5 bases). CDR1 is SGHTS and CDR2 is YDEGEE in the germline V gene. V was clipped by 5 bases and J by 3 bases, with 12 bases between them. This CDR3 comprises 14 residues. CDR3: CASSTTGTNQPQHF. CDR3 DNA sequence: TGTGCCAGCAGTACCACAGGAACCAATCAGCCCCAGCATTTT. Full variable domain (outside the CDR3, taken from reference TRBV5-8 and TRBJ1-5): EAGVTQSPTHLIKTRGQQATLRCSPISGHTSVYWYQQALGLGLQFLLWYDEGEERNRGNFPPRFSGRQFPNYSSELNVNALELEDSALYLCASSTTGTNQPQHFGDGTRLSIL.

The CDR3 spells CASSDSGLAGKETQYF. The CDR3 region has the DNA TGTGCCAGCAGTGACTCGGGACTAGCGGGAAAGGAGACCCAGTACTTC. The chain carries TRBV2 and TRBJ2-5; TRBD2 matches at 13 bases. V dropped 3 bases and J dropped 5; count of bases not matched to a gene: 6. CDR3 size: 16 residues. The germline V gene encodes CDR1 SNHLY and CDR2 FYNNEI.

This clonotype has ten or more counts. The chain employs TRBV4-2 and TRBJ1-5, with D possibly TRBD1 on 6 matching bases. CDR3 length equals 16 residues. Germline V CDR1 and CDR2: LGHNA, YNFKEQ. V dropped 1 base and J dropped 2 bases, with 12 bases sitting between them. CDR3 sequence reads: CASSQGRGDRNQPQHF. CDR3 in DNA: TGTGCCAGCAGCCAAGGCAGGGGAGATCGCAATCAGCCCCAGCATTTT.

There are a few counts of this clonotype. The J gene is TRBJ1-1, the V gene TRBV7-9, with D possibly being TRBD1 (5 bases). Germline V gene sequence: CDR1 SEHNR, CDR2 FQNEAQ (reference sequence). This CDR3 is 14 amino acids long. V was clipped by 5 bases and J by 0 bases, with 10 bases between them. The CDR3 DNA sequence: TGTGCCAGCAGCCCCGGGACCTTGAACACTGAAGCTTTCTTT. It translates to CASSPGTLNTEAFF. Full variable domain (outside the CDR3, taken from reference TRBV7-9 and TRBJ1-1): DTGVSQNPRHKITKRGQNVTFRCDPISEHNRLYWYRQTLGQGPEFLTYFQNEAQLEKSRLLSDRFSAERPKGSFSTLEIQRTEQGDSAMYLCASSPGTLNTEAFFGQGTRLTVV.